What follows are 28 T cell receptor beta chains derived from one specimen sequenced in a study of control samples from healthy donors and cancer patients. Clones were sequenced by immunoSEQ multiplex PCR, and TCRdb holds only the in-frame ones, with some missing. This table has 70,000 to 75,000 clones, nearly 90% appearing once. The sample comprised PBMCs. The origin of the receptors is a man between 60 and 75 years old with lung cancer.

The count of this clone is one. V gene TRBV9 combines with J gene TRBJ2-7; D could derive from TRBD1 or TRBD2 (6 bases each). The CDR3 is 15 amino acids. CDR1 SGDLS and CDR2 YYNGEE come from the germline V gene. V was trimmed by 0 bases and J by 3 bases, leaving 13 bases between them. The CDR3 nucleotides are TGTGCCAGCAGCGTAGTAGGGGGAGGAGGCTACGAGCAGTACTTC. It specifies CASSVVGGGGYEQYF.

The chain recombines TRBV11-1 with TRBJ1-1; possible D gene TRBD1, 6 bases. CDR3 length equals 14 residues. CDR1 is SGHAT and CDR2 is FQDESV in the germline V gene (reference sequence). Trimming stripped 1 base from V and 5 bases from J, with 11 bases between. The CDR3: CASSLVGGGTEAFF. The CDR3 bases are TGTGCCAGCAGCTTAGTCGGGGGCGGAACTGAAGCTTTCTTT.

This chain links TRBV6-1 with TRBJ1-2; D gene unclear. The V end lost 2 bases, the J end lost 3 bases, and 7 bases lay between the germline ends. This CDR3 is built from 13 residues. Germline CDR1 and CDR2: MNHNS and SASEGT. The DNA of the CDR3 is TGTGCCAGCAGTGAATACCAAGACTATGGCTACACCTTC. Amino acid sequence: CASSEYQDYGYTF.

The chain links TRBV18 to TRBJ2-7; possible D gene TRBD1, 5 bases. V was pared by 3 bases and J by 7 bases, with 10 bases between. The CDR3 is 12 amino acids. Germline lookup yields CDR1 KGHSH and CDR2 LQKENI. The CDR3 protein is CASSPDTGEQYV. In nucleotides, the CDR3 is TGTGCCAGCTCACCGGACACCGGTGAGCAGTACGTC.

This chain joins TRBV6-2 or TRBV6-3 and TRBJ1-4, with D hard to call. Germline CDR1 reads MNHEY; CDR2 reads SVGEGT. V was trimmed by 5 bases and J by 0 bases, leaving 22 bases between them. CDR3 size: 19 residues. The DNA for the CDR3 is TGTGCCAGCAGTAACAAAGGGTCCTTGTGGTTACCAACTAATGAAAAACTGTTTTTT. Translated, it gives CASSNKGSLWLPTNEKLFF.

The V and J genes are TRBV11-3 and TRBJ2-1, with no clear D. V dropped 4 bases and J dropped 0 bases, with 13 bases sitting between them. The CDR3 sequence is 16 residues long. Germline V gene lookup returns CDR1 SGHNT and CDR2 YENEEA. The CDR3 bases are TGTGCCAGCAGCTCCCCCAGATCCAGCTCCTACAATGAGCAGTTCTTC. Its translation is CASSSPRSSSYNEQFF.

The chain recombines TRBV6-5 with TRBJ1-5; tentative D call: TRBD1 (6 bases). V gave up 6 bases and J gave up 7 bases, with 19 bases separating them. The CDR3 spans 15 residues. Germline lookup yields CDR1 MNHEY and CDR2 SVGAGI. The CDR3 DNA reads as TGTGCCAGCAGCGACGCCACAGGGTCTAACCAGCCCCAGCATTTT. As protein: CASSDATGSNQPQHF.

The V and J genes are TRBV30 and TRBJ1-2, with D perhaps matching TRBD1 (6 bases). This CDR3 contains 13 residues. V was shortened by 4 bases and J by 4 bases, with 13 bases between the two germline ends. Germline assignment: CDR1 GTSNPN and CDR2 SVGIG (reference sequence). CDR3 protein: CAWTGVFGYGYTF. CDR3 nucleotides: TGTGCCTGGACAGGGGTTTTCGGCTATGGCTACACCTTC.

The genes are TRBV9 and TRBJ2-1; 15 nucleotides agree with TRBD2. This CDR3 is built from 18 residues. Germline-derived CDR1 and CDR2 are SGDLS and YYNGEE. V dropped 3 bases and J dropped 1; count of bases not matched to a gene: 5. As DNA, the CDR3 is TGTGCCAGCAGCGCGGGACTAGCGGGGGGACCTTCCTACAATGAGCAGTTCTTC. It is translated as CASSAGLAGGPSYNEQFF.

This chain uses TRBV9 with TRBJ1-2; weak D call: TRBD1 (6 bases). Trimming shortened V by 0 bases and J by 2 bases, and 11 bases separated the two germline ends. The germline gives CDR1 SGDLS, CDR2 YYNGEE. The CDR3 contains 15 residues. The CDR3 DNA is TGTGCCAGCAGCGTAGTCTCAGGGGTAAACTATGGCTACACCTTC. Translating gives CASSVVSGVNYGYTF.

This clone was seen a few times. This chain connects TRBV12-5 to TRBJ2-5; the D gene is possibly TRBD2 (7 bases). Germline CDR1 LGHNT, CDR2 FRNRAP. The germline V and J ends were trimmed by 3 bases and 4 bases, with 12 bases remaining between them. CDR3 length: 14 amino acids. As DNA, the CDR3 is TGTGCTAGTGGTTTTTCCGCGGGGGCAGAGACCCAGTACTTC. Its translation is CASGFSAGAETQYF.

The chain uses TRBV12-5 and TRBJ2-3; TRBD2 aligns across 10 bases. The length of the CDR3 is 18 residues. With 3 bases clipped from V and 1 base from J, the junction kept 10 bases outside the gene matches. CDR1 LGHNT and CDR2 FRNRAP come from the germline V gene. CDR3: CASGFVVDGTSGTDTQYF. The CDR3 nucleotides read TGTGCTAGTGGTTTCGTAGTTGATGGGACTAGCGGCACAGATACGCAGTATTTT.

The chain uses TRBV27 and TRBJ1-5; D ambiguous. Germline CDR1 is MNHEY and CDR2 is SMNVEV (reference sequence). This CDR3 has 13 amino acids. Trimming cost V 2 bases and J 6 bases, with 8 bases left between them. In DNA form, the CDR3 reads TGTGCCAGCAGTTTAAATGGCGGTCAGCCCCAGCATTTT. It yields the protein CASSLNGGQPQHF.

The chain has TRBV9 and TRBJ2-1; D not certain. CDR3 length: 12 amino acids. The V and J ends lost 1 base and 7 bases respectively, with 6 bases between them. CDR1 and CDR2 from the germline V gene are SGDLS and YYNGEE. This CDR3 reads CASSVILNEQFF. CDR3 DNA sequence: TGTGCCAGCAGCGTAATATTGAATGAGCAGTTCTTC. The full variable domain, completed using reference TRBV9 and TRBJ2-1, is DSGVTQTPKHLITATGQRVTLRCSPRSGDLSVYWYQQSLDQGLQFLIQYYNGEERAKGNILERFSAQQFPDLHSELNLSSLELGDSALYFCASSVILNEQFFGPGTRLTVL.

V gene TRBV18 combines with J gene TRBJ1-1; no clear D. This CDR3 has 15 amino acids. V was pared by 4 bases and J by 2 bases, with 14 bases between. CDR1 is KGHSH and CDR2 is LQKENI in the germline V gene. The CDR3 loop reads CASSLFDPGNTEAFF. CDR3 DNA: TGTGCCAGCTCACTCTTTGACCCTGGCAACACTGAAGCTTTCTTT.

This sequence joins TRBV11-3 and TRBJ1-1; 8 nucleotides match TRBD1. The germline CDR1 and CDR2 sequences are SGHNT and YENEEA. The CDR3 consists of 15 residues. Germline trimming cut 5 bases from V and 1 base from J; bases unmatched to any gene: 6. The DNA for the CDR3 is TGTGCCAGCAGCGCACTCCAGGGGGCGAACACTGAAGCTTTCTTT. Protein product: CASSALQGANTEAFF. The whole variable domain, remainder taken from reference TRBV11-3 and TRBJ1-1, is EAGVVQSPRYKIIEKKQPVAFWCNPISGHNTLYWYLQNLGQGPELLIRYENEEAVDDSQLPKDRFSAERLKGVDSTLKIQPAELGDSAVYLCASSALQGANTEAFFGQGTRLTVV.

The rearrangement links TRBV3-1 (or the pseudogene TRBV3-2) to TRBJ1-2; no definite D call. Trimming pared 0 bases from V and 7 bases from J, leaving 3 bases between. CDR3 size: 11 residues. CDR1 is LGHDT and CDR2 is YNNKEL in the germline V gene (reference sequence). The CDR3 DNA follows: TGTGCCAGCAGCCAAGATCTTGGCTACACCTTC. Translating it yields CASSQDLGYTF.

The table lists this clone with a few counts. J is TRBJ1-5 and V is TRBV3-1 (or the pseudogene TRBV3-2); 8 nucleotides align to TRBD1. The CDR3 is 14 amino acids. V gave up 2 bases and J gave up 7 bases; unmatched junction bases: 4. Germline V lookup: CDR1 LGHDT, CDR2 YNNKEL (reference sequence). The CDR3 is CASSQTTGEQPQHF. DNA of the CDR3: TGTGCCAGCAGCCAAACGACAGGGGAACAGCCCCAGCATTTT.

This clone was seen a single time. V usage is TRBV3-1 (or the pseudogene TRBV3-2) and J usage is TRBJ1-1; 7 bases agree with TRBD1. This CDR3 has 14 amino acids. The V gene end was trimmed by 4 bases and the J gene end by 9 bases; junction bases not matched to a gene: 11. The germline CDR1 and CDR2 sequences are LGHDT and YNNKEL (reference sequence). CDR3 sequence: CASSPRQGWGQAFF. CDR3 coding DNA: TGTGCCAGCAGCCCTAGACAGGGCTGGGGGCAAGCTTTCTTT.

The CDR3 nucleotides are TGTGCCAGCAGCTCTAGGGTCCCAGGGAACACTGAAGCTTTCTTT. It encodes CASSSRVPGNTEAFF. This chain links TRBV7-8 with TRBJ1-1; unclear D gene. Trimming cost V 4 bases and J 1 base, with 13 bases left between them. CDR3 length: 15 amino acids. Germline lookup yields CDR1 SGHVS and CDR2 FQNEAQ. Full variable domain (outside the CDR3, taken from reference TRBV7-8 and TRBJ1-1): GAGVSQSPRYKVAKRGQDVALRCDPISGHVSLFWYQQALGQGPEFLTYFQNEAQLDKSGLPSDRFFAERPEGSVSTLKIQRTQQEDSAVYLCASSSRVPGNTEAFFGQGTRLTVV.

The V and J genes are TRBV29-1 and TRBJ1-5; D uncertain. Trimming removed 6 bases from V and 1 base from J, with 7 bases in between. This CDR3 has 12 amino acids. Germline V gene sequence: CDR1 SQVTM, CDR2 ANQGSEA. CDR3 in amino acids: CSVLVSNQPQHF. In nucleotides, the CDR3 is TGCAGCGTCCTAGTGAGCAATCAGCCCCAGCATTTT.

The rearrangement uses TRBV30 and TRBJ1-4; 8 nucleotides match TRBD1. V lost 1 base and J lost 0; bases outside the gene matches: 10. CDR1 and CDR2 from the germline V gene are GTSNPN and SVGIG (reference sequence). This CDR3 comprises 18 residues. The CDR3 nucleotides read TGTGCCTGGAGTGCCCAGGGGGCCAGGTTTTCAACTAATGAAAAACTGTTTTTT. It is translated as CAWSAQGARFSTNEKLFF.

V and J are TRBV7-6 and TRBJ1-1, with 10 bases that match TRBD1. Losses at the gene ends were 3 bases for V and 4 bases for J; bases not matched to a gene: 5. CDR1 and CDR2 (germline): SGHVS, FNYEAQ. This CDR3 has 15 residues. CDR3 nucleotides: TGTGCCAGCAGCTTTGGGGGACAGGGGAGCACTGAAGCTTTCTTT. Its translation is CASSFGGQGSTEAFF.

V usage is TRBV27 and J usage is TRBJ2-2, with D perhaps being TRBD1 or TRBD2 (5 bases each). Germline V gene lookup returns CDR1 MNHEY and CDR2 SMNVEV (reference sequence). V lost 5 bases to trimming and J lost 3 bases, with 10 bases between them. The CDR3 is 14 residues long. CDR3 bases: TGTGCCAGCAGTGAAATGGGGGACACCGGGGAGCTGTTTTTT. It codes for CASSEMGDTGELFF.

J is TRBJ1-2 and V is TRBV7-3; tentatively, D is TRBD1 (5 bases). Germline V gene sequence: CDR1 SGHTA, CDR2 FQGTGA. The CDR3 runs 14 residues. V lost 2 bases to trimming and J lost 6 bases, with 13 bases between them. The CDR3, as DNA: TGTGCCAGCAGCTTAGTCGGGGCCCCTGATGGCTACACCTTC. It codes for CASSLVGAPDGYTF. The variable domain in full, with the rest retrieved from reference TRBV7-3 and TRBJ1-2, is GAGVSQTPSNKVTEKGKYVELRCDPISGHTALYWYRQSLGQGPEFLIYFQGTGAADDSGLPNDRFFAVRPEGSVSTLKIQRTERGDSAVYLCASSLVGAPDGYTFGSGTRLTVV.

As DNA, the CDR3 is TGTGCCAGCAGTTACTACGTATCGATGCTGGGTGAGCAGTTCTTC. Residues: CASSYYVSMLGEQFF. The rearrangement links TRBV6-5 to TRBJ2-1; D unclear. Germline CDR1 and CDR2: MNHEY and SVGAGI. This CDR3 contains 15 residues. The V and J ends lost 1 base and 9 bases respectively, with 16 bases between them.

The chain is built from TRBV21-1 and TRBJ1-1. TRBV21-1 is reported as a pseudogene. The CDR3 sequence is 18 residues long. CDR3 sequence (DNA): TGTGCCAGCAGCATCCCACTGAGGGCGGGCAAAGGGAACACTGAAGCTTTCTTT. This gives the protein CASSIPLRAGKGNTEAFF.

V and J are TRBV18 and TRBJ2-3; D may be TRBD2 (6 bases). The CDR3 covers 13 residues. In germline, CDR1 is KGHSH, CDR2 LQKENI. V lost 5 bases and J 5 bases, leaving 11 bases between the germline ends. The CDR3 DNA sequence: TGTGCCAGCTCAGGCGGGGTTGGAGATACGCAGTATTTT. This encodes CASSGGVGDTQYF.